This T cell receptor (beta chain) is from a study of radiotherapy plus CTLA-4 blockade in lung cancer. Study-wide results and limits: Radiotherapy plus ipilimumab was followed by expansion in blood of tumor-derived TCR clones. Early shifts in blood T cell clones, with interferon-beta, reportedly predicted response best.

Regarding this clone: The antigen remains unidentified.

The CDR3 covers 14 residues. V was pared by 7 bases and J by 4 bases, with 12 bases of the junction left unmatched. CDR1 GTSNPN and CDR2 SVGIG come from the germline V gene (reference sequence). The method was immunoSEQ multiplex PCR; TCRdb's version includes in-frame clones alone and lacks a portion of them. This sample has about 94,000 clones, with roughly 80% found just once. The chain is built from TRBV30 and TRBJ1-1; TRBD1 matches 7 bases. The clonotype was recovered from a human donor with non-small cell lung cancer that progressed on radiotherapy plus ipilimumab. The material was peripheral blood, obtained from a patient treated with radiotherapy plus ipilimumab. CDR3 loop: CASTKTGLSTEAFF. The DNA for the CDR3 is TGTGCCTCAACCAAGACAGGGTTGTCCACTGAAGCTTTCTTT. The full variable domain, rest sourced from reference TRBV30 and TRBJ1-1, is SQTIHQWPATLVQPVGSPLSLECTVEGTSNPNLYWYRQAAGRGLQLLFYSVGIGQISSEVPQNLSASRPQDRQFILSSKKLLLSDSGFYLCASTKTGLSTEAFFGQGTRLTVV.